The clone carrying this TCR beta chain came up a few times. Using its own MiXCR run on the RT-PCR reads, TCRdb lists one record per CDR3 protein. The table shows 530,000 or so distinct CDR3 sequences, with over 25% occurring only once. This sample is drawn from a study of response to subunit inactivated influenza vaccine. Germline V gene data show CDR1 as SGHAT and CDR2 as FQNNGV. V shed 6 bases, J shed 14 bases, and the junction held 7 bases outside the gene matches. This CDR3 has 13 residues. This clonotype was sampled from a man aged 50 to 60 who received an inactivated influenza vaccine. The rearrangement joins TRBV11-2 to TRBJ1-6, with 10 bases aligning to TRBD1. The sample was CD4+ T cells sorted from PBMCs, taken 5 days after vaccination. DNA of the CDR3: TGTGCCAGCAGGGGGACAGGGGAACGGTCCCTCCACTTT. Translating gives CASRGTGERSLHF.